A selection of T cell receptor beta chains follows, all from one sample in a study of T cell responses to AZD1222 COVID-19 vaccine. Measured with immunoSEQ multiplex PCR; TCRdb has only the in-frame clones, and not every one. The sample records some 120,000 clones, 86% being singletons. The starting material was peripheral blood, obtained 28 days after the second AZD1222 dose. The receptors originated from an adult who received the AZD1222 COVID-19 vaccine. Each CDR3 is given with its conserved first and last residue. The order of the fields is clone size, J gene, V gene, D gene, CDR3 length, CDR3 DNA, CDR3 protein. D genes are given only for firm matches. Where a row states a size, it is once, few, many or the class of an expanded clone; other rows omit it.

abundance: once
j_gene: TRBJ1-6
v_gene: TRBV5-1
d_gene: TRBD1
len: 15
CDR3nt: TGCGCCAGCAGCTTGGGGGACAGGGCGAATTCACCCCTCCACTTT
CDR3aa: CASSLGDRANSPLHF

abundance: NA
j_gene: TRBJ1-2
v_gene: TRBV12-3/TRBV12-4
d_gene: TRBD1
len: 13
CDR3nt: TGTGCCAGCATCCAACAGGGGCGGCAGGGCTACACCTTC
CDR3aa: CASIQQGRQGYTF

abundance: NA
j_gene: TRBJ1-2
v_gene: TRBV6-5
d_gene: NA
len: 12
CDR3nt: TGTGCCAGCAGGCCCCCCAGGGACGGCTACACCTTC
CDR3aa: CASRPPRDGYTF

abundance: NA
j_gene: TRBJ1-1
v_gene: TRBV20-1
d_gene: NA
len: 13
CDR3nt: TGCAGTGCTAGTAGGGGCGGTTGGGCTGAAGCTTTCTTT
CDR3aa: CSASRGGWAEAFF

abundance: NA
j_gene: TRBJ2-7
v_gene: TRBV28
d_gene: NA
len: 14
CDR3nt: TGTGCCAGCCAAAGCCAGGGCTACTCCTACGAGCAGTACTTC
CDR3aa: CASQSQGYSYEQYF

abundance: NA
j_gene: TRBJ2-1
v_gene: TRBV7-9
d_gene: TRBD1
len: 13
CDR3nt: TGTGCCAGCAGCTTAGATACAGGGGTCGAGCAGTTCTTC
CDR3aa: CASSLDTGVEQFF

abundance: NA
j_gene: TRBJ2-7
v_gene: TRBV12-3/TRBV12-4
d_gene: NA
len: 11
CDR3nt: TGTGCCAGCAGTAAATATTACGAGCAGTACTTC
CDR3aa: CASSKYYEQYF

abundance: NA
j_gene: TRBJ2-3
v_gene: TRBV19
d_gene: TRBD2
len: 15
CDR3nt: TGTGCCAGTAGTAGGCTAGCGGGGGTGACAGATACGCAGTATTTT
CDR3aa: CASSRLAGVTDTQYF

abundance: NA
j_gene: TRBJ1-1
v_gene: TRBV6-5
d_gene: NA
len: 13
CDR3nt: TGTGCCAGCAGCGGACCGCCGAACACTGAAGCTTTCTTT
CDR3aa: CASSGPPNTEAFF

abundance: once
j_gene: TRBJ1-1
v_gene: TRBV7-9
d_gene: TRBD1
len: 14
CDR3nt: TGTGCCAGCAGCCGGACAGGGTCGAACACTGAAGCTTTCTTT
CDR3aa: CASSRTGSNTEAFF

abundance: NA
j_gene: TRBJ1-6
v_gene: TRBV12-5
d_gene: NA
len: 11
CDR3nt: TGTGCTAGTGGCTTCCGGGTTGTGGTCCACTTT
CDR3aa: CASGFRVVVHF

abundance: NA
j_gene: TRBJ1-2
v_gene: TRBV10-3
d_gene: NA
len: 16
CDR3nt: TGTGCCATCAGTGAGTCTGGCTCAGTAACTAACTATGGCTACACCTTC
CDR3aa: CAISESGSVTNYGYTF

abundance: NA
j_gene: TRBJ2-5
v_gene: TRBV20-1
d_gene: NA
len: 10
CDR3nt: TGCAGCTTTAGCTCAGAGACCCAGTACTTC
CDR3aa: CSFSSETQYF

abundance: NA
j_gene: TRBJ1-6
v_gene: TRBV2
d_gene: NA
len: 12
CDR3nt: TGTGCCAGCAGGACAGAATTTTCACCCCTCCACTTT
CDR3aa: CASRTEFSPLHF

abundance: NA
j_gene: TRBJ2-7
v_gene: TRBV2
d_gene: TRBD1
len: 13
CDR3nt: TGTGCCAGCGGTAACAGGGGCTACTACGAGCAGTACTTC
CDR3aa: CASGNRGYYEQYF

abundance: NA
j_gene: TRBJ1-1
v_gene: TRBV11-3
d_gene: NA
len: 15
CDR3nt: TGTGCCAGCAGCTTACCGGACAGATTGAACACTGAAGCTTTCTTT
CDR3aa: CASSLPDRLNTEAFF

abundance: NA
j_gene: TRBJ2-2
v_gene: TRBV7-9
d_gene: NA
len: 16
CDR3nt: TGTGCCAGCAGCTTACAGGGGACATCAAACACCGGGGAGCTGTTTTTT
CDR3aa: CASSLQGTSNTGELFF

abundance: NA
j_gene: TRBJ1-5
v_gene: TRBV2
d_gene: NA
len: 13
CDR3nt: TGTGCCAGCAACAACGGGGGCAATCAGCCCCAGCATTTT
CDR3aa: CASNNGGNQPQHF

abundance: NA
j_gene: TRBJ2-1
v_gene: TRBV19
d_gene: NA
len: 15
CDR3nt: TGTGCCAGTAGTATAGAGACGCTACCCCGGGATGAGCAGTTCTTC
CDR3aa: CASSIETLPRDEQFF

abundance: NA
j_gene: TRBJ2-5
v_gene: TRBV14
d_gene: NA
len: 15
CDR3nt: TGTGCCAGCAGCCAATTTCTTCGGTCGCGGGAGACCCAGTACTTC
CDR3aa: CASSQFLRSRETQYF

abundance: NA
j_gene: TRBJ1-1
v_gene: TRBV2
d_gene: NA
len: 13
CDR3nt: TGTGCCAGCAGTGAAAACGCCTTTAGGGAAGCTTTCTTT
CDR3aa: CASSENAFREAFF

abundance: few
j_gene: TRBJ2-3
v_gene: TRBV7-6
d_gene: TRBD2
len: 19
CDR3nt: TGTGCCAGCAGCCCGGGACTAGCGGGGTTTCTTTTCGGTGCGGATACGCAGTATTTT
CDR3aa: CASSPGLAGFLFGADTQYF

abundance: NA
j_gene: TRBJ2-7
v_gene: TRBV4-3
d_gene: NA
len: 14
CDR3nt: TGCGCCAGCAGCCAAGGCATCTTAGCAGGGGAGCAGTACTTC
CDR3aa: CASSQGILAGEQYF

abundance: NA
j_gene: TRBJ2-2
v_gene: TRBV3-1/TRBV3-2
d_gene: TRBD1
len: 15
CDR3nt: TGTGCCAGCAGCCCCAGGACAGGACGGACCGGGGAGCTGTTTTTT
CDR3aa: CASSPRTGRTGELFF

abundance: NA
j_gene: TRBJ1-1
v_gene: TRBV6-5
d_gene: NA
len: 14
CDR3nt: TGTGCCAGCACCCCGCCAGGGAGTTGGACTGAAGCTTTCTTT
CDR3aa: CASTPPGSWTEAFF

abundance: once
j_gene: TRBJ1-2
v_gene: TRBV7-8
d_gene: NA
len: 14
CDR3nt: TGTGCCAGCAGCGATCATCGGACCTCGAGGGGCTACACCTTC
CDR3aa: CASSDHRTSRGYTF

abundance: once
j_gene: TRBJ1-1
v_gene: TRBV5-5
d_gene: NA
len: 15
CDR3nt: TGTGCCAGCAGCTTGGTTGGCGGAGGGGCCACTGAAGCTTTCTTT
CDR3aa: CASSLVGGGATEAFF

abundance: NA
j_gene: TRBJ1-4
v_gene: TRBV30
d_gene: NA
len: 11
CDR3nt: TGTGCCTGGGGCATTAACGAAAAACTGTTTTTT
CDR3aa: CAWGINEKLFF

abundance: few
j_gene: TRBJ2-3
v_gene: TRBV6-2/TRBV6-3
d_gene: NA
len: 13
CDR3nt: TGTGCCAGCAGTTCAACAGACACAGATACGCAGTATTTT
CDR3aa: CASSSTDTDTQYF

abundance: few
j_gene: TRBJ2-7
v_gene: TRBV5-6
d_gene: TRBD1
len: 16
CDR3nt: TGTGCCAGCAGCGGCGCCGGGACAGGCCTTTCCTACGAGCAGTACTTC
CDR3aa: CASSGAGTGLSYEQYF

abundance: NA
j_gene: TRBJ1-2
v_gene: TRBV30
d_gene: NA
len: 13
CDR3nt: TGTGCCTGGAGTCTCGGGCCGGACTATGGCTACACCTTC
CDR3aa: CAWSLGPDYGYTF

abundance: NA
j_gene: TRBJ1-2
v_gene: TRBV6-2/TRBV6-3
d_gene: NA
len: 13
CDR3nt: TGTGCCAGCAGCCTACAGGGAAACTATGGCTACACCTTC
CDR3aa: CASSLQGNYGYTF

abundance: NA
j_gene: TRBJ1-5
v_gene: TRBV27
d_gene: TRBD1
len: 15
CDR3nt: TGTGCCAGCAGTTTAATCAGGGGGAGCAATCAGCCCCAGCATTTT
CDR3aa: CASSLIRGSNQPQHF

abundance: NA
j_gene: TRBJ1-1
v_gene: TRBV10-2
d_gene: TRBD1
len: 12
CDR3nt: TGCGCCAGCCGGACAGGGAACACTGAAGCTTTCTTT
CDR3aa: CASRTGNTEAFF

abundance: NA
j_gene: TRBJ1-1
v_gene: TRBV28
d_gene: NA
len: 15
CDR3nt: TGTGCCAGCAGTTTAAGTCCCGCAGGACAGACTGAAGCTTTCTTT
CDR3aa: CASSLSPAGQTEAFF

abundance: once
j_gene: TRBJ2-1
v_gene: TRBV5-5
d_gene: TRBD2
len: 17
CDR3nt: TGTGCCAGCAGCCTACCTCGACTAGCGGGTTCTGACAATGAGCAGTTCTTC
CDR3aa: CASSLPRLAGSDNEQFF

abundance: NA
j_gene: TRBJ1-1
v_gene: TRBV10-3
d_gene: TRBD1
len: 15
CDR3nt: TGTGCCATCAGTGAGTCTCAGGGGGCGGTCACTGAAGCTTTCTTT
CDR3aa: CAISESQGAVTEAFF

abundance: NA
j_gene: TRBJ1-1
v_gene: TRBV5-4
d_gene: NA
len: 13
CDR3nt: TGTGCCAGCAGCTTCCAGGGGAGCACTGAAGCTTTCTTT
CDR3aa: CASSFQGSTEAFF

abundance: NA
j_gene: TRBJ2-7
v_gene: TRBV30
d_gene: NA
len: 12
CDR3nt: TGTGCCTGGAGTGTAGGGACACTACTACAGTACTTC
CDR3aa: CAWSVGTLLQYF

abundance: NA
j_gene: TRBJ2-7
v_gene: TRBV11-3
d_gene: TRBD1
len: 12
CDR3nt: TGTGCCAGCAGTCAGGGGGCGTACGAGCAGTACTTC
CDR3aa: CASSQGAYEQYF

abundance: few
j_gene: TRBJ1-5
v_gene: TRBV28
d_gene: TRBD1
len: 15
CDR3nt: TGTGCCAGCAGCCCGCGGGGGACAGGCCATCAGCCCCAGCATTTT
CDR3aa: CASSPRGTGHQPQHF

abundance: NA
j_gene: TRBJ2-1
v_gene: TRBV24-1
d_gene: NA
len: 16
CDR3nt: TGTGCCACCAGTGACGCAGGGGCAGGGAGTTACAATGAGCAGTTCTTC
CDR3aa: CATSDAGAGSYNEQFF

abundance: NA
j_gene: TRBJ2-2
v_gene: TRBV19
d_gene: NA
len: 14
CDR3nt: TGTGCCAGTAGGGTCGGGCAAATCACCGGGGAGCTGTTTTTT
CDR3aa: CASRVGQITGELFF

abundance: NA
j_gene: TRBJ2-3
v_gene: TRBV6-2/TRBV6-3
d_gene: TRBD1
len: 15
CDR3nt: TGTGCCAGCAGCCGGACAGGGGAAGGGTCAGATACGCAGTATTTT
CDR3aa: CASSRTGEGSDTQYF

abundance: NA
j_gene: TRBJ1-5
v_gene: TRBV27
d_gene: NA
len: 13
CDR3nt: TGTGCCAGCAGTTGGACGGTAAATCAGCCCCAGCATTTT
CDR3aa: CASSWTVNQPQHF

abundance: once
j_gene: TRBJ1-1
v_gene: TRBV10-3
d_gene: NA
len: 11
CDR3nt: TGTGCCATCAGTGAACGCGGGGAAGCTTTCTTT
CDR3aa: CAISERGEAFF

abundance: once
j_gene: TRBJ2-3
v_gene: TRBV11-2
d_gene: TRBD2
len: 15
CDR3nt: TGTGCCAGCAGCTTAGCCAGCGGGGGGAGAGATACGCAGTATTTT
CDR3aa: CASSLASGGRDTQYF

abundance: NA
j_gene: TRBJ2-2
v_gene: TRBV5-1
d_gene: NA
len: 13
CDR3nt: TGCGCCAGCCTTGGCGGAGGGCCCGGGGAGCTGTTTTTT
CDR3aa: CASLGGGPGELFF

abundance: once
j_gene: TRBJ1-3
v_gene: TRBV18
d_gene: NA
len: 13
CDR3nt: TGTGCCAGCTCACCACCTCGGGAAGGGACCATATATTTT
CDR3aa: CASSPPREGTIYF

abundance: NA
j_gene: TRBJ2-2
v_gene: TRBV6-5
d_gene: TRBD1
len: 14
CDR3nt: TGTGCCACCGAGGGACAGGGGGGCACCGGGGAGCTGTTTTTT
CDR3aa: CATEGQGGTGELFF